These 28 T cell receptor beta chains came from one sample sequenced in a study of blood T cell repertoires in COVID-19. Profiling relied on immunoSEQ multiplex PCR, and the TCRdb table lists in-frame clones only, not all of them. Here the sample spans over 250,000 clones, around 90% being singletons. The sequencing sample was made of peripheral blood. Receptors originate from a man in his fifties or sixties with acute or convalescent COVID-19.

The chain employs TRBV6-5 and TRBJ1-1, with D unclear. Trimming took off 8 bases at V and 11 bases at J, with 24 bases between the two ends. Germline V gene sequence: CDR1 MNHEY, CDR2 SVGAGI. The CDR3 runs 14 residues. This CDR3 is CASLDLFDPSGAFF. CDR3 DNA sequence: TGTGCCAGCCTTGACTTATTCGACCCTTCTGGGGCTTTCTTT.

The chain carries TRBV2 and TRBJ2-1; 10 nucleotides match TRBD2. V shed 3 bases, J shed 3 bases, and the junction held 2 bases outside the gene matches. Germline-derived CDR1 and CDR2 are SNHLY and FYNNEI. This CDR3 is built from 15 residues. In nucleotides, the CDR3 is TGTGCCAGCAGTGATCAGCGGGGGGGCTACAATGAGCAGTTCTTC. Amino acids: CASSDQRGGYNEQFF.

This sequence joins TRBV6-1 and TRBJ1-2; D might be TRBD1 (6 bases). CDR1 and CDR2 from the germline V gene are MNHNS and SASEGT. V shed 7 bases and J shed 6 bases, with 18 bases lying between them. The CDR3 spans 14 residues. The CDR3 nucleotides are TGTGCCAGCAAGGTGGGGGGGGGCTGGGATGGCTACACCTTC. Encoded protein: CASKVGGGWDGYTF.

The chain has TRBV15 and TRBJ2-7; D unresolved. This CDR3 spans 16 amino acids. Trimming shortened V by 1 base and J by 5 bases, and 18 bases separated the two germline ends. The V gene's germline CDR1 is LNHNV and CDR2 YYDKDF (reference sequence). The CDR3 is CATSRGDSKEPHEQYF. The CDR3 DNA follows: TGTGCCACCAGCAGAGGCGACTCCAAGGAACCCCACGAGCAGTACTTC.

The V call is TRBV18, the J call TRBJ2-1; the D gene is possibly TRBD1 (6 bases). The CDR3 covers 14 residues. Germline-derived CDR1 and CDR2 are KGHSH and LQKENI. Trimming removed 6 bases from V and 4 bases from J, with 13 bases in between. The CDR3 DNA sequence: TGTGCCAGCTCCCAAATGGACAGTTACAATGAGCAGTTCTTC. It specifies CASSQMDSYNEQFF.

The V and J genes are TRBV11-2 and TRBJ2-3; D perhaps matches TRBD1 (5 bases). Germline CDR1 reads SGHAT; CDR2 reads FQNNGV. V was pared by 5 bases and J by 4 bases, with 10 bases between. The CDR3 runs to 13 residues. The CDR3, as DNA: TGTGCCAGCAGCCCGGTGGGGCCAGATACGCAGTATTTT. Translated, it gives CASSPVGPDTQYF.

The rearrangement joins TRBV12-3 or TRBV12-4 to TRBJ2-5; TRBD2 agrees at 7 bases. The CDR3 has 13 amino acids. J lost 4 bases, V lost 7 bases, and 6 bases had no gene match. CDR3 amino acids: CASTLGGRETQYF. The CDR3 nucleotides read TGTGCCAGCACTTTGGGAGGGAGAGAGACCCAGTACTTC.

DNA for the CDR3: TGTGCCAGCAGCCAACCTAGCGGGGGCCTAGGAACCGGGGAGCTGTTTTTT. This translates into CASSQPSGGLGTGELFF. The chain has TRBV3-1 (or the pseudogene TRBV3-2) and TRBJ2-2, with 10 bases fitting TRBD2. Germline V CDR1 and CDR2: LGHDT, YNNKEL (reference sequence). Trimming took 2 bases from V and 5 from J; bases not matched to a gene: 8. The CDR3 runs to 17 residues.

The rearrangement links TRBV10-3 to TRBJ1-1; 9 bases are a match to TRBD1. There are 14 residues in the CDR3. The V gene end was trimmed by 6 bases and the J gene end by 1 base; junction bases not matched to a gene: 3. From germline, CDR1 is ENHRY and CDR2 SYGVKD. The DNA of the CDR3 is TGTGCCATCAGCCGACAGGGGGAGAACACTGAAGCTTTCTTT. Protein product: CAISRQGENTEAFF.

The chain carries TRBV6-2 or TRBV6-3 and TRBJ1-6; TRBD1 agrees at 10 bases. The J segment lost 9 bases and the V segment lost 6 bases, leaving 11 bases of the junction unmatched. CDR1 and CDR2 (germline): MNHEY, SVGEGT. This CDR3 has 16 residues. The CDR3 protein is CASSPYGTGDVSPLHF. For the CDR3, the DNA is TGTGCCAGCAGCCCATACGGGACAGGGGATGTTTCACCCCTCCACTTT.

This clone was observed a single time. The chain has TRBV10-2 and TRBJ2-5; TRBD2 aligns across 7 bases. J was trimmed by 2 bases and V by 7 bases; bases with no gene match: 4. The CDR3 spans 13 residues. CDR1 and CDR2 from the germline V gene are WSHSY and SAAADI. This chain's CDR3 is CASIEAGQETQYF. The CDR3 nucleotides are TGCGCCAGCATCGAAGCGGGGCAAGAGACCCAGTACTTC.

This sequence joins TRBV5-1 and TRBJ2-7; D gene uncertain. The CDR3 is 12 amino acids. V gave up 0 bases and J gave up 7 bases, with 8 bases separating them. The germline V gene encodes CDR1 SGHRS and CDR2 YFSETQ. CDR3 bases: TGCGCCAGCAGCTTGGCCAATCAAGAGCAGTACTTC. Translating it yields CASSLANQEQYF.

The chain carries TRBV3-1 (or the pseudogene TRBV3-2) and TRBJ1-3; D perhaps matches TRBD1 (5 bases). Germline lookup yields CDR1 LGHDT and CDR2 YNNKEL (reference sequence). The V end was cut by 1 base, the J end by 0 bases, with 10 bases between. This CDR3 is built from 16 residues. CDR3 in DNA: TGTGCCAGCAGCCAAGTGGGGGGAAGCTCTGGAAACACCATATATTTT. Encoded protein: CASSQVGGSSGNTIYF.

The chain recombines TRBV2 with TRBJ1-2, with D hard to call. Germline V CDR1 and CDR2: SNHLY, FYNNEI. The V end was cut by 1 base, the J end by 4 bases, with 16 bases between. This CDR3 spans 16 amino acids. The CDR3 coding sequence is TGTGCCAGCAGTGAAGGTGGTAGTGGCGGTGGCTATGGCTACACCTTC. Amino acid sequence: CASSEGGSGGGYGYTF. Full variable domain (remainder filled in from reference TRBV2 and TRBJ1-2): EPEVTQTPSHQVTQMGQEVILRCVPISNHLYFYWYRQILGQKVEFLVSFYNNEISEKSEIFDDQFSVERPDGSNFTLKIRSTKLEDSAMYFCASSEGGSGGGYGYTFGSGTRLTVV.

This clone has just a few counts. The same CDR3 arises from other DNA sequences in this sample as well. CDR3 protein: CASSLERTDTQYF. DNA for the CDR3: TGTGCCAGCAGCTTAGAGAGGACAGATACGCAGTATTTT. The gene calls are TRBV7-2 and TRBJ2-3, with D uncertain. Germline V CDR1 and CDR2: SGHTA, FQGNSA. The ends were cut back, 1 base at V and 3 bases at J, with 5 bases in the middle. CDR3 length equals 13 residues.

In its sample, this clone was seen once. The V gene is TRBV11-1, the J gene TRBJ2-7, with TRBD1 identical over 7 bases. Per germline, CDR1 SGHAT and CDR2 FQDESV (reference sequence). This CDR3 comprises 16 residues. The V segment lost 4 bases and the J segment 2 bases; nucleotides outside the gene matches: 11. The CDR3 sequence: CASSSSHRGRAYEQYF. CDR3 DNA: TGTGCCAGCAGCTCATCCCACAGGGGAAGGGCCTACGAGCAGTACTTC.

This chain links TRBV7-6 with TRBJ1-3; TRBD1 agrees at 8 bases. Trimming took 5 bases from V and 0 from J; bases not matched to a gene: 12. The germline gives CDR1 SGHVS, CDR2 FNYEAQ. The CDR3 totals 18 residues. CDR3 sequence reads: CASSPGGPGTLSGNTIYF. The CDR3 bases are TGTGCCAGCAGCCCAGGGGGCCCAGGGACGCTCTCTGGAAACACCATATATTTT.

This rearrangement joins TRBV18 to TRBJ2-1, with 13 nucleotides matching TRBD2. Germline CDR1 KGHSH, CDR2 LQKENI. Trimming removed 3 bases from V and 8 bases from J; junction bases left unmatched: 7. This CDR3 region has 16 residues. The DNA for the CDR3 is TGTGCCAGCTCACCGCCTGGGACTAGCGGGGACCATGAGCAGTTCTTC. It encodes CASSPPGTSGDHEQFF.

The chain couples TRBV10-3 to TRBJ2-7, with TRBD2 matching over 11 bases. CDR1 is ENHRY, CDR2 SYGVKD, per germline. V was pared by 6 bases and J by 1 base, with 2 bases of the junction left unmatched. This CDR3 spans 14 amino acids. CDR3 in DNA: TGTGCCATCAGGACTAGCGGGGAATCCTACGAGCAGTACTTC. Translation gives CAIRTSGESYEQYF.

This sequence joins TRBV20-1 and TRBJ2-7; no clear D gene. The germline gives CDR1 DFQATT, CDR2 SNEGSKA (reference sequence). V was clipped by 3 bases and J by 5 bases, with 11 bases between them. The CDR3 has 12 residues. The CDR3 DNA sequence: TGCAGTGCTAGTCCGGCGGCCCACGAGCAGTACTTC. Translating gives CSASPAAHEQYF.

V is TRBV5-8 and J is TRBJ1-4; 7 positions match TRBD1. The V gene's germline CDR1 is SGHTS and CDR2 YDEGEE. This CDR3 is built from 14 residues. The V and J ends lost 4 bases and 4 bases, in that order; junction bases with no gene match: 4. The CDR3 DNA sequence: TGTGCCAGCAGCCCGGGACAGCTTAATGAAAAACTGTTTTTT. It encodes CASSPGQLNEKLFF.

V usage is TRBV27 and J usage is TRBJ2-4; no firm D call. The CDR3 loop spans 15 amino acids. Germline CDR1 MNHEY, CDR2 SMNVEV (reference sequence). Deletions cut 3 bases from V and 6 bases from J, with 15 bases between. The DNA of the CDR3 is TGTGCCAGCAGTTTCGGTTCGCCCCCACTAAACATTCAGTACTTC. Protein product: CASSFGSPPLNIQYF.

This clone occurred once. V and J are TRBV19 and TRBJ2-5; 11 bases line up with TRBD1. The germline V gene encodes CDR1 LNHDA and CDR2 SQIVND (reference sequence). The CDR3 covers 17 residues. The trim removed 4 bases at V and 5 bases at J, leaving 12 bases unmatched. CDR3 nucleotides: TGTGCCAGTAGTACGGGACGGGACAGGGGGTCAGGGGAGACCCAGTACTTC. This gives the protein CASSTGRDRGSGETQYF. The variable domain in full, with the rest retrieved from reference TRBV19 and TRBJ2-5, is DGGITQSPKYLFRKEGQNVTLSCEQNLNHDAMYWYRQDPGQGLRLIYYSQIVNDFQKGDIAEGYSVSREKKESFPLTVTSAQKNPTAFYLCASSTGRDRGSGETQYFGPGTRLLVL.

CDR3 residues: CSASRWDRGNTGELFF. CDR3 bases: TGCAGTGCTAGTAGGTGGGACAGGGGTAACACCGGGGAGCTGTTTTTT. The chain combines TRBV20-1 with TRBJ2-2; 10 positions agree with TRBD1. CDR3 length: 16 residues. The V gene's germline CDR1 is DFQATT and CDR2 SNEGSKA (reference sequence). Trimming cost V 3 bases and J 2 bases; bases outside gene matches: 6.

The chain is built from TRBV29-1 and TRBJ1-1; D not certain. Germline CDR1 is SQVTM and CDR2 is ANQGSEA. The CDR3 totals 13 residues. The V end was cut by 6 bases, the J end by 1 base, with 12 bases between. The CDR3 coding sequence is TGCAGCGTCAGAGGGCTTGAGAACACTGAAGCTTTCTTT. It yields the protein CSVRGLENTEAFF.

The chain uses TRBV4-2 and TRBJ1-1; D not resolved. The CDR3 runs to 14 residues. V shed 3 bases and J shed 0 bases, with 8 bases lying between them. The germline V gene has CDR1 LGHNA and CDR2 YNFKEQ. CDR3: CASSQGGLNTEAFF. Written as DNA, the CDR3 is TGTGCCAGCAGCCAGGGAGGGCTGAACACTGAAGCTTTCTTT.

The chain employs TRBV29-1 and TRBJ2-7; 12 bases line up with TRBD2. J was trimmed by 6 bases and V by 6 bases; bases with no gene match: 9. Germline values: CDR1 SQVTM, CDR2 ANQGSEA. This CDR3 contains 14 residues. CDR3 loop: CSVALTSGGGEQYF. For the CDR3, the DNA is TGCAGCGTGGCCCTGACTAGCGGGGGAGGCGAGCAGTACTTC.

CDR3: CASSEQAVPSYGYTF. The CDR3, as DNA: TGTGCCAGCAGTGAGCAGGCCGTACCCAGCTATGGCTACACCTTC. The chain links TRBV6-1 to TRBJ1-2; no firm D call. The CDR3 is made up of 15 amino acids. Trimming removed 3 bases at V and 4 bases at J, with 15 bases between. Germline CDR1 and CDR2: MNHNS and SASEGT.